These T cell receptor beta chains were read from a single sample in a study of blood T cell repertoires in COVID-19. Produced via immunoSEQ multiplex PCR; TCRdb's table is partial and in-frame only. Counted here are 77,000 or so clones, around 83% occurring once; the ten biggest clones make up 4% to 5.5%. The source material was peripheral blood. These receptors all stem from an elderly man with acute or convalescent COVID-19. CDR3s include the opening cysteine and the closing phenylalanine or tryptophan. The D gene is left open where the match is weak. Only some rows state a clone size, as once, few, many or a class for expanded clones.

CDR3nt: TGCGCCAGCAGCCCCTACAGGGGAGGAGGGGCCAACGTCCTGACTTTC
CDR3aa: CASSPYRGGGANVLTF
abundance: NA
v_gene: TRBV5-1
j_gene: TRBJ2-6
d_gene: NA

CDR3nt: TGCGCCAGCAGCCAAGATTGGCCAGGGGTTTCACCCCTCCACTTT
CDR3aa: CASSQDWPGVSPLHF
abundance: NA
v_gene: TRBV4-1
j_gene: TRBJ1-6
d_gene: NA

CDR3nt: TGTGCCAGCAGCCCGATTCTGGGACAGGGGGCGAGGGAGCAGTACTTC
CDR3aa: CASSPILGQGAREQYF
abundance: NA
v_gene: TRBV2
j_gene: TRBJ2-7
d_gene: TRBD1

CDR3nt: TGTGCCAGCTCACCACCGCAGGGGGCCACCGGAGGGACTGAAGCTTTCTTT
CDR3aa: CASSPPQGATGGTEAFF
abundance: once
v_gene: TRBV18
j_gene: TRBJ1-1
d_gene: TRBD1

CDR3nt: TGCAGCGTTCGGATGGGGCTCATGAACACTGAAGCTTTCTTT
CDR3aa: CSVRMGLMNTEAFF
abundance: NA
v_gene: TRBV29-1
j_gene: TRBJ1-1
d_gene: NA

CDR3nt: TGTGCCAGCAGCAAAGAAGTTACTAGCGGGGGGCCTGGTAATGAGCAGTTCTTC
CDR3aa: CASSKEVTSGGPGNEQFF
abundance: NA
v_gene: TRBV21-1
j_gene: TRBJ2-1
d_gene: NA

CDR3nt: TGTGCTAGTGGGTATCCCCTAGGCGGGCGGGGGGTCTACGAGCAGTACTTC
CDR3aa: CASGYPLGGRGVYEQYF
abundance: once
v_gene: TRBV12-5
j_gene: TRBJ2-7
d_gene: TRBD2

CDR3nt: TGCGCCAGCAGCTCCCAAGGGGGGGGAGGTGGCTACACCTTC
CDR3aa: CASSSQGGGGGYTF
abundance: once
v_gene: TRBV5-1
j_gene: TRBJ1-2
d_gene: NA

CDR3nt: TGTGCCAGCAGCTTTGTGTCTTCTAGCAATCAGCCCCAGCATTTT
CDR3aa: CASSFVSSSNQPQHF
abundance: NA
v_gene: TRBV7-2
j_gene: TRBJ1-5
d_gene: NA

CDR3nt: TGTGCCAGCAGCAAAGATGTTGGGGACTTGTACAATGAGCAGTTCTTC
CDR3aa: CASSKDVGDLYNEQFF
abundance: NA
v_gene: TRBV21-1
j_gene: TRBJ2-1
d_gene: NA

CDR3nt: TGTGCCAGCAGTTTCCGGGGTACTCCACCCCTCCACTTT
CDR3aa: CASSFRGTPPLHF
abundance: NA
v_gene: TRBV12-3/TRBV12-4
j_gene: TRBJ1-6
d_gene: NA

CDR3nt: TGTGCCAGCAGTTTTACGAGGACTAGTTCAGATACGCAGTATTTT
CDR3aa: CASSFTRTSSDTQYF
abundance: NA
v_gene: TRBV5-6
j_gene: TRBJ2-3
d_gene: TRBD2

CDR3nt: TGTGCCAGCAGTCCAAACAATGAGCAGTTCTTC
CDR3aa: CASSPNNEQFF
abundance: once
v_gene: TRBV6-1
j_gene: TRBJ2-1
d_gene: NA

CDR3nt: TGTGCCAGCAGGGGACAGGGGAACACCGGGGAGCTGTTTTTT
CDR3aa: CASRGQGNTGELFF
abundance: NA
v_gene: TRBV6-4
j_gene: TRBJ2-2
d_gene: TRBD1

CDR3nt: TGTGCCAGCAGGGCCGGGACTAGCGGGGGGGCCGCATACGAGCAGTACTTC
CDR3aa: CASRAGTSGGAAYEQYF
abundance: NA
v_gene: TRBV2
j_gene: TRBJ2-7
d_gene: TRBD2

CDR3nt: TGTGCCAGCCCCGGGCGTAGGTCCGGGACAGGGGGCTACAATGAGCAGTTCTTC
CDR3aa: CASPGRRSGTGGYNEQFF
abundance: NA
v_gene: TRBV21-1
j_gene: TRBJ2-1
d_gene: NA

CDR3nt: TGTGCCAGCAGGCGGACCTCCCCAGGGGCCCAAGAGACCCAGTACTTC
CDR3aa: CASRRTSPGAQETQYF
abundance: once
v_gene: TRBV7-9
j_gene: TRBJ2-5
d_gene: NA

CDR3nt: TGTGCCAGCAGCTTAGGACAGCTTAATGAAAAACTGTTTTTT
CDR3aa: CASSLGQLNEKLFF
abundance: NA
v_gene: TRBV7-9
j_gene: TRBJ1-4
d_gene: NA

CDR3nt: TGTGCCAGCAGTTCGGGACTAGCGGGAGGGTGGTCCCTATACAATGAGCAGTTCTTC
CDR3aa: CASSSGLAGGWSLYNEQFF
abundance: NA
v_gene: TRBV28
j_gene: TRBJ2-1
d_gene: TRBD2

CDR3nt: TGTGCCATCAGTGAAGGGGGCTCTGGGGCCAACGTCCTGACTTTC
CDR3aa: CAISEGGSGANVLTF
abundance: NA
v_gene: TRBV10-3
j_gene: TRBJ2-6
d_gene: NA

CDR3nt: TGTGCCAGCAGCTTAGCGCCAGGGGCGCCCTACGAGCAGTACTTC
CDR3aa: CASSLAPGAPYEQYF
abundance: NA
v_gene: TRBV7-3
j_gene: TRBJ2-7
d_gene: NA

CDR3nt: TGCGCCAGCAGCTTGGGCGGGACAGGGGTAGGCTACACCTTC
CDR3aa: CASSLGGTGVGYTF
abundance: once
v_gene: TRBV5-1
j_gene: TRBJ1-2
d_gene: TRBD1

CDR3nt: TGTGCCAGCAGCTTGCCCAACAGTGAGCAGTACTTC
CDR3aa: CASSLPNSEQYF
abundance: NA
v_gene: TRBV5-6
j_gene: TRBJ2-7
d_gene: NA

CDR3nt: TGTGCCAGTAGTGTTAACAGGGGGAGTGCGAACACTGAAGCTTTCTTT
CDR3aa: CASSVNRGSANTEAFF
abundance: NA
v_gene: TRBV19
j_gene: TRBJ1-1
d_gene: TRBD1

CDR3nt: TGTGCCAGCACCCTAGACAGGGGCGATCAGCCCCAGCATTTT
CDR3aa: CASTLDRGDQPQHF
abundance: NA
v_gene: TRBV6-5
j_gene: TRBJ1-5
d_gene: TRBD1

CDR3nt: TGCGCCAGCAGCCCGGTACAGGGCCCCCGCAATTCACCCCTCCACTTT
CDR3aa: CASSPVQGPRNSPLHF
abundance: once
v_gene: TRBV4-1
j_gene: TRBJ1-6
d_gene: NA

CDR3nt: TGTGCCAGCAGCGTTGGACAGATGAACACTGAAGCTTTCTTT
CDR3aa: CASSVGQMNTEAFF
abundance: once
v_gene: TRBV3-1/TRBV3-2
j_gene: TRBJ1-1
d_gene: NA

CDR3nt: TGCGCCAGCAGCTTCGGACAGGGGGACCAAGAGACCCAGTACTTC
CDR3aa: CASSFGQGDQETQYF
abundance: NA
v_gene: TRBV5-1
j_gene: TRBJ2-5
d_gene: TRBD1

CDR3nt: TGCGCCAGCAGCGTTACAGGCGACACCCGAGAGACCCAGTACTTC
CDR3aa: CASSVTGDTRETQYF
abundance: NA
v_gene: TRBV5-1
j_gene: TRBJ2-5
d_gene: NA

CDR3nt: TGTGCCAGCAGCCCCAACGGTGTACAGGGTAGATCACCCCTCCACTTT
CDR3aa: CASSPNGVQGRSPLHF
abundance: once
v_gene: TRBV7-9
j_gene: TRBJ1-6
d_gene: NA

CDR3nt: TGTGCCACCGGACAGGGGGGACTAGCAAGAGATACGCAGTATTTT
CDR3aa: CATGQGGLARDTQYF
abundance: NA
v_gene: TRBV2
j_gene: TRBJ2-3
d_gene: NA

CDR3nt: TGCAGCGTTGAGGGGACAGGGGTCTACAATGAGCAGTTCTTC
CDR3aa: CSVEGTGVYNEQFF
abundance: NA
v_gene: TRBV29-1
j_gene: TRBJ2-1
d_gene: TRBD1

CDR3nt: TGTGCCAGCAGTCAGACTAGCATATCCTACAATGAGCAGTTCTTC
CDR3aa: CASSQTSISYNEQFF
abundance: NA
v_gene: TRBV2
j_gene: TRBJ2-1
d_gene: TRBD2

CDR3nt: TGTGCCAGCAGCCCCGGGACTAGCGGGGTCCCCGGGTACTTC
CDR3aa: CASSPGTSGVPGYF
abundance: NA
v_gene: TRBV13
j_gene: TRBJ2-5
d_gene: TRBD2

CDR3nt: TGCAGTGGAAGGACTGAGGAGAATCAGCCCCAGCATTTT
CDR3aa: CSGRTEENQPQHF
abundance: many
v_gene: TRBV29-1
j_gene: TRBJ1-5
d_gene: NA

CDR3nt: TGTGCCAGTAGTATAGATGTTGAGGCCCTGAACACTGAAGCTTTCTTT
CDR3aa: CASSIDVEALNTEAFF
abundance: NA
v_gene: TRBV19
j_gene: TRBJ1-1
d_gene: NA

CDR3nt: TGCGCCAGCCTAGCCCCCTCCGAGCAGTACTTC
CDR3aa: CASLAPSEQYF
abundance: NA
v_gene: TRBV4-1
j_gene: TRBJ2-7
d_gene: NA

CDR3nt: TGTGCCAGCAGCGCATGGGCCCCTAGCACAGATACGCAGTATTTT
CDR3aa: CASSAWAPSTDTQYF
abundance: NA
v_gene: TRBV9
j_gene: TRBJ2-3
d_gene: NA

CDR3nt: TGTGCCAGCAGGCCGGGACTAGCCGTAGAGACCCAGTACTTC
CDR3aa: CASRPGLAVETQYF
abundance: NA
v_gene: TRBV28
j_gene: TRBJ2-5
d_gene: TRBD2

CDR3nt: TGTGCCAGCAGCTTAGGGAGCGGGGGGGCCGCAGAGACCCAGTACTTC
CDR3aa: CASSLGSGGAAETQYF
abundance: NA
v_gene: TRBV7-9
j_gene: TRBJ2-5
d_gene: TRBD2

CDR3nt: TGTGCCAGCAGCTTGGGGGCTAGCTGGAAAGAGACCCAGTACTTC
CDR3aa: CASSLGASWKETQYF
abundance: NA
v_gene: TRBV5-8
j_gene: TRBJ2-5
d_gene: NA

CDR3nt: TGCGCCAGCAGTGACGGGGGGCCCCGGGAGACCCAGTACTTC
CDR3aa: CASSDGGPRETQYF
abundance: NA
v_gene: TRBV5-1
j_gene: TRBJ2-5
d_gene: NA

CDR3nt: TGCAGCGCCGTCCCAGGGCCAGGAGTAAACACTGAAGCTTTCTTT
CDR3aa: CSAVPGPGVNTEAFF
abundance: NA
v_gene: TRBV29-1
j_gene: TRBJ1-1
d_gene: NA

CDR3nt: TGCAGCGTTGAATGGCAGGGAGGGAGGGAAGGGCAGTACTTC
CDR3aa: CSVEWQGGREGQYF
abundance: once
v_gene: TRBV29-1
j_gene: TRBJ2-7
d_gene: TRBD2

CDR3nt: TGTGCCACCAGTGATTCCCCGGTTGAGAACTATGGCTACACCTTC
CDR3aa: CATSDSPVENYGYTF
abundance: NA
v_gene: TRBV24-1
j_gene: TRBJ1-2
d_gene: NA

CDR3nt: TGCGCCAGCAAGTCACTAGGGACTCCCCCCACAGATACGCAGTATTTT
CDR3aa: CASKSLGTPPTDTQYF
abundance: NA
v_gene: TRBV23-1
j_gene: TRBJ2-3
d_gene: NA

CDR3nt: TGTGCCAGCAGCTTATCGGAGAACTATGGCTACACCTTC
CDR3aa: CASSLSENYGYTF
abundance: NA
v_gene: TRBV7-2
j_gene: TRBJ1-2
d_gene: NA

CDR3nt: TGTGCCAGCAGCTTAGGGACAGATTCTGCACAGCAGTACTTC
CDR3aa: CASSLGTDSAQQYF
abundance: NA
v_gene: TRBV7-2
j_gene: TRBJ2-7
d_gene: NA

CDR3nt: TGTGCCAGTAGACCTTCGCCGGGACAGGAACCATCAGGGGCCAACGTCCTGACTTTC
CDR3aa: CASRPSPGQEPSGANVLTF
abundance: NA
v_gene: TRBV19
j_gene: TRBJ2-6
d_gene: TRBD1

CDR3nt: TGTGCCAGCAGTTACCCGGGGGGCCCGTACACCTACGAGCAGTACTTC
CDR3aa: CASSYPGGPYTYEQYF
abundance: once
v_gene: TRBV6-2/TRBV6-3
j_gene: TRBJ2-7
d_gene: NA

CDR3nt: TGTGCCAGCAGCCATCTCGGACAGGGGTTAGAGACCCAGTACTTC
CDR3aa: CASSHLGQGLETQYF
abundance: NA
v_gene: TRBV3-1/TRBV3-2
j_gene: TRBJ2-5
d_gene: TRBD1

CDR3nt: TGTGCCAGCAGGAATTCAGGGGTTGAAAAACTGTTTTTT
CDR3aa: CASRNSGVEKLFF
abundance: NA
v_gene: TRBV5-4
j_gene: TRBJ1-4
d_gene: NA

CDR3nt: TGTGCCAGCAGCCAAGGACCTAGCGGGAGCACAGATACGCAGTATTTT
CDR3aa: CASSQGPSGSTDTQYF
abundance: NA
v_gene: TRBV3-1/TRBV3-2
j_gene: TRBJ2-3
d_gene: TRBD2

CDR3nt: TGTGCCACCAGTGCAGGGGTTGAGGGGCCCCAGCATTTT
CDR3aa: CATSAGVEGPQHF
abundance: NA
v_gene: TRBV24-1
j_gene: TRBJ1-5
d_gene: NA